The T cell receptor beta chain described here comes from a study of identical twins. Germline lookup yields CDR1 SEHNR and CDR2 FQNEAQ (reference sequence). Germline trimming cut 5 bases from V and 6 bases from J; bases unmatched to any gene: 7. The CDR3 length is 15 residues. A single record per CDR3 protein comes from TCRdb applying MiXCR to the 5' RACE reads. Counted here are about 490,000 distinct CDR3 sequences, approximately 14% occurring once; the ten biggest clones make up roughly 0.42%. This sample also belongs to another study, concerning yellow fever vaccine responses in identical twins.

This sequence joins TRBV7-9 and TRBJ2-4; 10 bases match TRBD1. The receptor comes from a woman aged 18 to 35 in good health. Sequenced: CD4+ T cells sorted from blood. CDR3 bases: TGTGCCAGCAGCCAGACGACAGGGGGCGGAAACATTCAGTACTTC. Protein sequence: CASSQTTGGGNIQYF.